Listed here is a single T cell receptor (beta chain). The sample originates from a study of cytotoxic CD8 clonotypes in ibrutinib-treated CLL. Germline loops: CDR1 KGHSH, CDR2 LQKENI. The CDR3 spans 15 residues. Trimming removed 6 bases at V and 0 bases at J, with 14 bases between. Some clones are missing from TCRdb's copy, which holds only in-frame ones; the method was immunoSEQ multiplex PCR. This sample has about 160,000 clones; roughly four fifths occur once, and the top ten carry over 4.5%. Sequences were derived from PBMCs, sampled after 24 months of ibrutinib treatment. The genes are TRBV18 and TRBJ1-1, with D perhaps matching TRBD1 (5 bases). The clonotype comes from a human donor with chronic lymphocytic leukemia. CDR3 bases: TGTGCCAGCTCCCCCAGGGAGGGGATGAACACTGAAGCTTTCTTT. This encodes CASSPREGMNTEAFF.